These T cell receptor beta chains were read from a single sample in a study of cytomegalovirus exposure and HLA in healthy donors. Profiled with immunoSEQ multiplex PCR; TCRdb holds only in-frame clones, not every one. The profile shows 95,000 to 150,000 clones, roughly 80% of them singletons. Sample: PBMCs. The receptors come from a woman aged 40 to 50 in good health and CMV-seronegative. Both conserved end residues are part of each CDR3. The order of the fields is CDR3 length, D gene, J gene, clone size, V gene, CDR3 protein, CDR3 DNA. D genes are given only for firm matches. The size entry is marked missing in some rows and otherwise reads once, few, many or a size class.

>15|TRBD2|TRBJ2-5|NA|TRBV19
CASTPGTSGVKTQYF
TGTGCCAGTACCCCTGGGACTAGCGGGGTGAAGACCCAGTACTTC
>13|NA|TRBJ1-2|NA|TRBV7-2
CASSFRTNYGYTF
TGTGCCAGCAGCTTCAGAACTAACTATGGCTACACCTTC
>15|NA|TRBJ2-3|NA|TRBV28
CASSSTSSSTDTQYF
TGTGCCAGCAGTTCAACTAGTTCTAGCACAGATACGCAGTATTTT
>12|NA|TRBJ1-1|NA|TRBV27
CASYTLNTEAFF
TGTGCCAGCTATACATTGAACACTGAAGCTTTCTTT
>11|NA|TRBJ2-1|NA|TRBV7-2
CASSPDNEQFF
TGTGCCAGCAGCCCTGACAATGAGCAGTTCTTC
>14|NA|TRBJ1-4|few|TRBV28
CASSLSGTNEKLFF
TGTGCCAGCAGTTTATCAGGGACTAATGAAAAACTGTTTTTT
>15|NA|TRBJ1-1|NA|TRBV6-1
CASRTEGRGGTEAFF
TGTGCCAGCAGGACGGAGGGGCGCGGGGGCACTGAAGCTTTCTTT
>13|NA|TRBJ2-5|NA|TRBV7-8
CASRSGSAQTQYF
TGTGCCAGCAGGTCGGGGTCGGCACAGACCCAGTACTTC
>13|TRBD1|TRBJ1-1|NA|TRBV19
CASSRQGNTEAFF
TGTGCCAGTAGTAGACAGGGGAACACTGAAGCTTTCTTT
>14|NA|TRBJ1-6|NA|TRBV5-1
CASSLASGDSPLHF
TGCGCCAGCAGCTTGGCCTCCGGGGATTCACCCCTCCACTTT
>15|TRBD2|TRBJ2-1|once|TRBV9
CASSVDGSGVGEQFF
TGTGCCAGCAGCGTAGACGGTAGCGGGGTGGGTGAGCAGTTCTTC
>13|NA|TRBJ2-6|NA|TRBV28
CASSFGGANVLTF
TGTGCCAGCAGTTTCGGTGGGGCCAACGTCCTGACTTTC
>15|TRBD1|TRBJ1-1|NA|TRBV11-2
CASSLTGRGRSEAFF
TGTGCCAGCAGCTTAACGGGCAGGGGGCGCTCTGAAGCTTTCTTT
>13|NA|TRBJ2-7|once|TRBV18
CASSPPGTYEQYF
TGTGCCAGCTCACCACCCGGTACCTACGAGCAGTACTTC
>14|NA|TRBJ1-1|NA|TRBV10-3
CAISKSLGGTEAFF
TGTGCCATCAGTAAGTCATTGGGGGGCACTGAAGCTTTCTTT
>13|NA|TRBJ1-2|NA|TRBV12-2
CASRPTEEYGYTF
TGTGCAAGTCGCCCTACAGAAGAGTATGGCTACACCTTC
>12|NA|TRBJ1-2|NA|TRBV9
CASSPSTGYYTF
TGTGCCAGCAGCCCATCGACAGGTTACTACACCTTC
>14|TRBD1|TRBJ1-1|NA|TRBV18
CASSRDRGNTEAFF
TGTGCCAGCTCAAGGGACAGGGGGAACACTGAAGCTTTCTTT
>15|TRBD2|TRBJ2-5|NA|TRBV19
CASSIGGLAGETQYF
TGTGCCAGTAGTATAGGGGGCCTAGCGGGGGAGACCCAGTACTTC
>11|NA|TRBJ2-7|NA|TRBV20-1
CSARVVYEQYF
TGCAGTGCTAGAGTCGTCTACGAGCAGTACTTC
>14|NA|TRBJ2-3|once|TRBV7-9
CASSLGIAPDTQYF
TGTGCCAGCAGCTTAGGGATAGCCCCAGATACGCAGTATTTT
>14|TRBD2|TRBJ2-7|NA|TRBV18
CASSSKPRGDEQYF
TGTGCCAGCTCATCCAAGCCCCGGGGGGACGAGCAGTACTTC
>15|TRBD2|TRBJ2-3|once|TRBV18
CASLGGTSGTDTQYF
TGTGCCAGCCTGGGGGGGACTAGCGGCACAGATACGCAGTATTTT
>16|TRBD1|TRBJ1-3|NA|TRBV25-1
CASSFGQASSGNTIYF
TGTGCCAGCAGTTTCGGACAGGCTTCCTCTGGAAACACCATATATTTT
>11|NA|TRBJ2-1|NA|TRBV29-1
CSGGLVNEQFF
TGCAGCGGGGGACTGGTCAATGAGCAGTTCTTC
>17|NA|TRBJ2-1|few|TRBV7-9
CASSFDRSGAYYNEQFF
TGTGCCAGCAGCTTTGACAGGTCAGGGGCCTACTACAATGAGCAGTTCTTC
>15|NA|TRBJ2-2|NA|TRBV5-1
CASSPGTGRTGELFF
TGCGCCAGCAGCCCGGGAACAGGGAGAACCGGGGAGCTGTTTTTT
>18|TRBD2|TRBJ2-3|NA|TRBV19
CASSIDPSGPPSTDTQYF
TGTGCCAGTAGTATAGATCCTAGCGGGCCGCCTAGCACAGATACGCAGTATTTT
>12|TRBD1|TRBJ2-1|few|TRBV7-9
CSSSWGQDRQFF
TGTTCCAGCAGCTGGGGACAGGACAGGCAGTTCTTC
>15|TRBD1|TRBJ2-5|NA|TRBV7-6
CASSPLLVGGDQQYF
TGTGCCAGCAGCCCGTTGCTGGTAGGGGGCGATCAGCAGTACTTC
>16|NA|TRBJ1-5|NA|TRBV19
CASSRGVGWGDQPQHF
TGTGCCAGTAGTAGAGGGGTCGGGTGGGGGGATCAGCCCCAGCATTTT
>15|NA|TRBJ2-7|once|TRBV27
CASSLGGQIGYEQYF
TGTGCCAGCAGTTTAGGGGGCCAGATCGGGTACGAGCAGTACTTC
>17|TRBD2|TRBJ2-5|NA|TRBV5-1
CASSSPLAGGKQETQYF
TGCGCCAGCAGCTCGCCGCTAGCGGGGGGGAAGCAAGAGACCCAGTACTTC
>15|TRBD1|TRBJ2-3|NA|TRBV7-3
CASSLTGQSTDTQYF
TGTGCCAGCAGCTTAACGGGACAGAGCACAGATACGCAGTATTTT
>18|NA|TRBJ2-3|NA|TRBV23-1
CASSQLICRGRFTDTQYF
TGCGCCAGCAGTCAACTAATATGTAGGGGGAGATTTACAGATACGCAGTATTTT
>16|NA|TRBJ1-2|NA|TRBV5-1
CASKIQVQESNYGYTF
TGCGCCAGCAAAATACAAGTACAAGAATCTAACTATGGCTACACCTTC
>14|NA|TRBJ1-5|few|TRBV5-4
CASSLGGSNQPQHF
TGTGCCAGCAGCTTGGGCGGTAGCAATCAGCCCCAGCATTTT
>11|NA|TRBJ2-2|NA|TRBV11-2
CASSPFGELFF
TGTGCCAGCAGCCCCTTCGGGGAGCTGTTTTTT
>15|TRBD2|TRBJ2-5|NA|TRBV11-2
CASSTTSGVPGTQYF
TGTGCCAGCAGCACGACTAGCGGGGTTCCTGGGACCCAGTACTTC
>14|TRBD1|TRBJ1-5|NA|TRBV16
CASSQSGQDQPQHF
TGTGCCAGCAGCCAATCGGGACAGGATCAGCCCCAGCATTTT
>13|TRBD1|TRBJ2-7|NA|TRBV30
CAWSPGTGYEQYF
TGTGCCTGGAGTCCCGGGACAGGTTACGAGCAGTACTTC
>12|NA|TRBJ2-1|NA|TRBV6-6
CASSRLGNEQFF
TGTGCCAGCAGCAGACTAGGCAATGAGCAGTTCTTC
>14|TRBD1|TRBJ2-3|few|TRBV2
CASSDPTGTDTQYF
TGTGCCAGCAGTGACCCGACAGGGACAGATACGCAGTATTTT
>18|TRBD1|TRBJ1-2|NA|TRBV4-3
CASSQVPGQGGGNYGYTF
TGCGCCAGCAGCCAAGTGCCGGGACAGGGCGGTGGGAACTATGGCTACACCTTC
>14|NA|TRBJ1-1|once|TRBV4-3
CASASQPGNTEAFF
TGCGCCAGCGCCTCCCAACCCGGGAACACTGAAGCTTTCTTT
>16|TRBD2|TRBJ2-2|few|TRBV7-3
CASSSTSGGAVGELFF
TGTGCCAGCAGCTCTACTAGCGGGGGGGCCGTCGGGGAGCTGTTTTTT
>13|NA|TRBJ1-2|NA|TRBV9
CASTRHEALGYTF
TGTGCCAGCACCCGACATGAAGCTCTCGGCTACACCTTC
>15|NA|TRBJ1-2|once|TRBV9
CASSRQGTTGFGYTF
TGTGCCAGCAGCCGGCAGGGGACCACGGGGTTCGGCTACACCTTC
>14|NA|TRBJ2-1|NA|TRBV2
CASSGGPHRTEQFF
TGTGCCAGCAGTGGGGGGCCGCACAGAACCGAGCAGTTCTTC
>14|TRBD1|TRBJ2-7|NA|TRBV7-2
CASSLGGQRYEQYF
TGTGCCAGCAGCTTAGGGGGACAGCGCTACGAGCAGTACTTC
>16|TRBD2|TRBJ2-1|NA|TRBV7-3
CASSPAVVAGGNEQFF
TGTGCCAGCAGCCCGGCGGTAGTAGCGGGGGGGAATGAGCAGTTCTTC
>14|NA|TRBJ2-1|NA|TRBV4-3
CASSQVAPNHEQFF
TGCGCCAGCAGCCAAGTCGCGCCGAACCATGAGCAGTTCTTC
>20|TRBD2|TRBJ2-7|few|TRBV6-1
CASSEIYPGYSAGRAGEQYF
TGTGCCAGCAGTGAGATTTACCCGGGATACAGTGCCGGGAGGGCCGGTGAGCAGTACTTC
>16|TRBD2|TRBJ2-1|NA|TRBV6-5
CASSYSRGTSPDEQFF
TGTGCCAGCAGTTACTCGAGAGGGACTAGCCCCGATGAGCAGTTCTTC
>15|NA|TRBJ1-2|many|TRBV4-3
CASSQDGGGNYGYTF
TGCGCCAGCAGCCAAGACGGGGGGGGGAACTATGGCTACACCTTC